The present T cell receptor beta chain was sequenced within a study of spatial heterogeneity in lung cancer. General study findings and limits: Ubiquitous expanded TCR counts tracked ubiquitous nonsynonymous mutations; regional expanded TCR counts tracked regional nonsynonymous mutations. Tumoral mutation counts were tracked by counts of expanded intratumoral alpha and beta TCRs.

On this clonotype itself: Its antigen is not known.

Trimming cost V 4 bases and J 6 bases; bases outside gene matches: 8. The CDR3 has 15 amino acids. Germline V gene sequence: CDR1 KGHSH, CDR2 LQKENI. Stated time point: sample taken at primary tumor resection. The sequenced material consisted of unsorted whole RNA from tumor, nontumor lung or frozen PBMC. MiXCR, applied by TCRdb to the 5' RACE reads, yields one record per CDR3 protein. Here the sample spans 2,500 or so distinct CDR3 sequences, 20% to 25% being singletons. This chain connects TRBV18 to TRBJ2-7; TRBD1 aligns across 11 bases. This sequence originates from a male donor with early-stage non-small cell lung cancer. Here the sequenced sample was lung tumor tissue, taken at surgery. CDR3 sequence reads: CASSQSGQGVSEQYF. The CDR3 DNA follows: TGTGCCAGCTCACAGTCGGGACAGGGGGTTAGCGAGCAGTACTTC.